This record looks at one T cell receptor beta chain sequence and its context. The entry originates in a study of blood T cell repertoires in COVID-19. At the level of the study: Both acute and convalescent COVID-19 samples were obtained from the United States, Italy and Spain. Sources were T cells, B-cell-depleted T cells, or PBMCs; the material itself was cDNA or gDNA.

This CDR3 has 15 residues. Germline V lookup: CDR1 SGHKS, CDR2 YYEKEE (reference sequence). J gave up 1 base and V 4 bases, and 5 bases lay outside the gene matches. As handled by the study authors: Reference gene primer amplification in the assay estimated nucleated cell counts. Libraries were prepared by immunoSEQ multiplex PCR; TCRdb keeps only in-frame clonotypes and omits some of them. That table supplies the V and J calls and clone size; D and trimming were determined from the DNA. The data hold 130,000 or so clones, with about 89% observed a single time. Sequenced sample: peripheral blood. The rearrangement links TRBV5-5 to TRBJ1-2; 9 bases line up with TRBD1. The sequence came from a man aged 45-65 years with active or convalescent COVID-19. The CDR3 loop reads CASSQGTGINYGYTF. For the CDR3, the DNA is TGTGCCAGCAGCCAGGGGACAGGGATTAACTATGGCTACACCTTC.